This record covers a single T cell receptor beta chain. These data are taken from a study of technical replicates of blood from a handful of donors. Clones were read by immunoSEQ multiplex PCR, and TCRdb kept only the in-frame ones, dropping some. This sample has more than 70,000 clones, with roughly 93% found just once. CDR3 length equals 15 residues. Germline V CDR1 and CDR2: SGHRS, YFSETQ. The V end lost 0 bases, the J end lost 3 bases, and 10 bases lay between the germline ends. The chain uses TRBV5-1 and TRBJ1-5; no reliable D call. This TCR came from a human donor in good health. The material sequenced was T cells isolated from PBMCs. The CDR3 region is CASSLGGGYNQPQHF. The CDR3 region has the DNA TGCGCCAGCAGCTTGGGAGGCGGTTACAATCAGCCCCAGCATTTT.